Listed below are T cell receptor beta chains from one sample, sequenced in a study of T cell responses to AZD1222 COVID-19 vaccine. Repertoires were generated with immunoSEQ multiplex PCR, while TCRdb's copy carries only in-frame clones and drops some. The sample consists of about 140,000 clones, about 90% of them appearing once. This sample comprised peripheral blood, obtained 28 days after the second AZD1222 dose. All receptors come from an adult who received the AZD1222 COVID-19 vaccine. The conserved cysteine and the conserved F or W are not part of the CDR3 here.

CDR3 protein: ASSLQGDLAGYT
J gene: TRBJ1-2
V gene: TRBV7-8

CDR3 protein: ASSMTANHSNQPQH
J gene: TRBJ1-5
V gene: TRBV19

CDR3 protein: ASSSPDWGIGELF
J gene: TRBJ2-2
V gene: TRBV6-5

CDR3 protein: ASSVTSVGTDTQY
J gene: TRBJ2-3
V gene: TRBV9

CDR3 protein: ASSQDGREQDTQY
J gene: TRBJ2-3
V gene: TRBV4-2

CDR3 protein: ASTRGQGANEQF
J gene: TRBJ2-1
V gene: TRBV19

CDR3 protein: ASSLEGVGSPLH
J gene: TRBJ1-6
V gene: TRBV5-1

CDR3 protein: ASSRGGTEAF
J gene: TRBJ1-1
V gene: TRBV5-5

CDR3 protein: ASSLHPASRGNTEAF
J gene: TRBJ1-1
V gene: TRBV5-1

CDR3 protein: ASSSGQGSPEAF
J gene: TRBJ1-1
V gene: TRBV11-2

CDR3 protein: ASSRMGRDNEQF
J gene: TRBJ2-1
V gene: TRBV27

CDR3 protein: ASSAVVAANGYT
J gene: TRBJ1-2
V gene: TRBV9

CDR3 protein: ASSSWARGRGSIGQY
J gene: TRBJ2-3
V gene: TRBV28

CDR3 protein: ASSLVDSGHYEQY
J gene: TRBJ2-7
V gene: TRBV7-9

CDR3 protein: ASSQDGRSRETQY
J gene: TRBJ2-5
V gene: TRBV14

CDR3 protein: ASSTGLVSNEQF
J gene: TRBJ2-1
V gene: TRBV6-4

CDR3 protein: AISGGTGSYEQY
J gene: TRBJ2-7
V gene: TRBV10-3

CDR3 protein: ASSSVAERGDEQF
J gene: TRBJ2-1
V gene: TRBV5-6

CDR3 protein: ASSLTGDSPI
J gene: TRBJ2-1
V gene: TRBV6-6

CDR3 protein: ASSLYKRDGEQF
J gene: TRBJ2-1
V gene: TRBV5-1

CDR3 protein: ASSTLARANEKLF
J gene: TRBJ1-4
V gene: TRBV6-5

CDR3 protein: ATSRGGGGSSYEQY
J gene: TRBJ2-7
V gene: TRBV15

CDR3 protein: ASSLGAGQETQY
J gene: TRBJ2-5
V gene: TRBV5-1

CDR3 protein: ASSSGTYNEQF
J gene: TRBJ2-1
V gene: TRBV7-3

CDR3 protein: ASSEPETGYSPLH
J gene: TRBJ1-6
V gene: TRBV6-1

CDR3 protein: ASSPYTGEKLF
J gene: TRBJ1-4
V gene: TRBV18

CDR3 protein: ASSQGRGGPPDTQY
J gene: TRBJ2-3
V gene: TRBV4-1

CDR3 protein: ASTNGGAGRANSPLH
J gene: TRBJ1-6
V gene: TRBV28

CDR3 protein: ASSAGSDLYNSPLH
J gene: TRBJ1-6
V gene: TRBV5-1

CDR3 protein: ASSERLAGAGADTQY
J gene: TRBJ2-3
V gene: TRBV6-1

CDR3 protein: ASSLPGLAGQETQY
J gene: TRBJ2-5
V gene: TRBV11-2

CDR3 protein: ASSTRQRRVDYT
J gene: TRBJ1-2
V gene: TRBV5-6

CDR3 protein: ASSSPRQIRTDTQY
J gene: TRBJ2-3
V gene: TRBV19

CDR3 protein: ASRRGGSRYNEQF
J gene: TRBJ2-1
V gene: TRBV6-5

CDR3 protein: ASSPEQGYRYGYT
J gene: TRBJ1-2
V gene: TRBV13

CDR3 protein: ATSESGTGELF
J gene: TRBJ2-2
V gene: TRBV24-1

CDR3 protein: ASTPPDRLNQPQH
J gene: TRBJ1-5
V gene: TRBV19